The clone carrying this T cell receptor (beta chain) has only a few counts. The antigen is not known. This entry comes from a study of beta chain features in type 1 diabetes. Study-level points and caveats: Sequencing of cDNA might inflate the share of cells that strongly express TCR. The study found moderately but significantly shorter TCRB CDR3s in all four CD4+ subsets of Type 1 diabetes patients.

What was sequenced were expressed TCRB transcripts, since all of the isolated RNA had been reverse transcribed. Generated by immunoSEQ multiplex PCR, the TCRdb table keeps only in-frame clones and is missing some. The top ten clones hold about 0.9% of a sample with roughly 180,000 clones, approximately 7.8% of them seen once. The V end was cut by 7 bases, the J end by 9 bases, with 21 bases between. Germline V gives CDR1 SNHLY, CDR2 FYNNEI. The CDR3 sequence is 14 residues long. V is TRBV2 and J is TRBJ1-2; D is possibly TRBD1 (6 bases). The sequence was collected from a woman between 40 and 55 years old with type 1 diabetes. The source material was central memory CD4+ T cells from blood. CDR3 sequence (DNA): TGTGCCAGCACTCGTCGGGGGGCCGGGGAAAGCTACACCTTC. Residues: CASTRRGAGESYTF. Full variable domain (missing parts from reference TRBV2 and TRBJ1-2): EPEVTQTPSHQVTQMGQEVILRCVPISNHLYFYWYRQILGQKVEFLVSFYNNEISEKSEIFDDQFSVERPDGSNFTLKIRSTKLEDSAMYFCASTRRGAGESYTFGSGTRLTVV.